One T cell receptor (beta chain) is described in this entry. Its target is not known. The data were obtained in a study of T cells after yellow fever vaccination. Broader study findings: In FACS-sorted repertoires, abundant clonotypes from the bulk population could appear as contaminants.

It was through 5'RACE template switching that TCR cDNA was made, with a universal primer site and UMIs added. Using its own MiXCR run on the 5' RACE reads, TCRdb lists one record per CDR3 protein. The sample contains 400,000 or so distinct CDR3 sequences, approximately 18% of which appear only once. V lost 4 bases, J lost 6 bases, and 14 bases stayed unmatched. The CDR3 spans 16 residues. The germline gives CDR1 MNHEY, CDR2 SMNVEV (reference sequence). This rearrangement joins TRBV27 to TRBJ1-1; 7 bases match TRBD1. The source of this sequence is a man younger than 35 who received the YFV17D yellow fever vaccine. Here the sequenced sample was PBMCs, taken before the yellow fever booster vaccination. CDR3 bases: TGTGCCAGCAGTTCCCGCCCGAGAGGGGGCTTCGCTGAAGCTTTCTTT. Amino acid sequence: CASSSRPRGGFAEAFF.